The sequence of this T cell receptor (beta chain) was determined in a study of T cells in Graves' hyperthyroidism and ophthalmopathy. Study information: Peripheral blood was collected at initial diagnosis, before any treatment.

Trimming removed 3 bases at V and 1 base at J, with 9 bases between. CDR1 is SGHNT, CDR2 YENEEA, per germline. The CDR3 is made up of 14 amino acids. This clonotype was found a few times. When ophthalmopathy did not progress within 18 months, Graves' hyperthyroidism was considered stable. Patients aged 18 to 65 had newly diagnosed hyperthyroidism of under 2 months' duration. Exclusion criteria comprised uncontrolled infection, other autoimmune disease, pregnancy or lactation. Amplified TCR beta CDR3 regions came from RNA transcripts. Carried out on the TCR CDR3, a first-round RT-PCR used the HTBI primer set. One entry per CDR3 protein results from TCRdb running MiXCR on the multiplex PCR reads. This table holds about 480,000 distinct CDR3 sequences, approximately 15% found once.

The V call is TRBV11-3, the J call TRBJ1-1; D might be TRBD1 (5 bases). This TCR derives from a woman under 30 with Graves' hyperthyroidism. Sequences were obtained from blood. CDR3 in DNA: TGTGCCAGCAGCTTCGGGGCGGGGAACACTGAAGCTTTCTTT. Protein: CASSFGAGNTEAFF.